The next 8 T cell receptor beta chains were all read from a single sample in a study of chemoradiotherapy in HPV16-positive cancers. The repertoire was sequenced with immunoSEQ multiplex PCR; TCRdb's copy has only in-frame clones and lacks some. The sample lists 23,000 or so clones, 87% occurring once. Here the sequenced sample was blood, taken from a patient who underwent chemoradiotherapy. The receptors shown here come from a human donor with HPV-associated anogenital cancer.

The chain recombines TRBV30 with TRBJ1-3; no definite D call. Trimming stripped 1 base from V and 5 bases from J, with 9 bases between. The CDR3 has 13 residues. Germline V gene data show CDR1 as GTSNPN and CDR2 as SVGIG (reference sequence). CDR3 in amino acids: CAWSGGVRNTIYF. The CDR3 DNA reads TGTGCCTGGAGTGGTGGGGTCCGAAACACCATATATTTT.

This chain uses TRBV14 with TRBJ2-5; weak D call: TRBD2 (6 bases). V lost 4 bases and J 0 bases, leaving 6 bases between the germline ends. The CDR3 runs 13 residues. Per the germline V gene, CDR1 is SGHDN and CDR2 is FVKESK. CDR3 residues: CASSRGNQETQYF. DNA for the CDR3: TGTGCCAGCAGCCGCGGGAACCAAGAGACCCAGTACTTC.

CDR3 sequence: CASSSGASDGYGYTF. CDR3 bases: TGTGCCAGCAGCTCGGGGGCCTCCGACGGCTATGGCTACACCTTC. The V gene is TRBV6-5, the J gene TRBJ1-2, with a tentative D call TRBD1 (6 bases). V lost 6 bases and J lost 4, with 18 bases in between. CDR1 is MNHEY and CDR2 is SVGAGI in the germline V gene. The CDR3 totals 15 residues.

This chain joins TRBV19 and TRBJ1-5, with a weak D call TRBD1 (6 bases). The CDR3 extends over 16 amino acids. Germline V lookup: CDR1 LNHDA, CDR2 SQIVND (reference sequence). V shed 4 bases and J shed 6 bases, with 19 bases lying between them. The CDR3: CASSKAISGVGQPQHF. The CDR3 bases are TGTGCCAGTAGTAAAGCTATCTCAGGGGTTGGTCAGCCCCAGCATTTT.

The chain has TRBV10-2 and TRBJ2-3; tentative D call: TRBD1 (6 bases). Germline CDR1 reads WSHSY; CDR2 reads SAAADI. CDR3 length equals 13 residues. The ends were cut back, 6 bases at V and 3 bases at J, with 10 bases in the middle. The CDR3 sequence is CASRGRGTDTQYF. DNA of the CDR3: TGCGCCAGCAGGGGCAGGGGAACAGATACGCAGTATTTT.

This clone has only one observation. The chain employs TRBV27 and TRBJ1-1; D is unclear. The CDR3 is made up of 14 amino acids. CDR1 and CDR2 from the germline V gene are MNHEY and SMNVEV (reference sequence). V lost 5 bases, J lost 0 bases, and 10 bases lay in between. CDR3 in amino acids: CASSLAPLNTEAFF. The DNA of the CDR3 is TGTGCCAGCAGTCTGGCCCCGCTGAACACTGAAGCTTTCTTT.

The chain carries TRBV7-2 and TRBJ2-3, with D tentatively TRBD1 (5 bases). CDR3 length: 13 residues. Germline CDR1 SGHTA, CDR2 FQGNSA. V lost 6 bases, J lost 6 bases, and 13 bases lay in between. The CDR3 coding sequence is TGTGCCAGCAGGTGGGAAGGGGTCGATACGCAGTATTTT. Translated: CASRWEGVDTQYF.

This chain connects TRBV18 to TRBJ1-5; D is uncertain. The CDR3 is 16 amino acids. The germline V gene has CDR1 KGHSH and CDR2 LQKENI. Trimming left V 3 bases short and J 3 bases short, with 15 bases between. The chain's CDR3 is CASSPSRRTDNQPQHF. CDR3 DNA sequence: TGTGCCAGCTCACCCTCTAGGCGGACGGACAATCAGCCCCAGCATTTT.